This TCR beta chain was captured in a study of T cell responses to AZD1222 COVID-19 vaccine. Across the whole study: Combined were second doses at about 4 or about 12 weeks.

Profiled with immunoSEQ multiplex PCR; TCRdb holds only in-frame clones, not every one. Counted here are 150,000 to 200,000 clones, approximately 95% occurring once; the ten biggest clones make up 3.5% to 5%. The germline V gene encodes CDR1 SEHNR and CDR2 FQNEAQ (reference sequence). V lost 5 bases, J lost 4 bases, and 7 bases stayed unmatched. CDR3 size: 14 residues. General observations from the study: Clonal diversity was possibly underestimated; the donors were predominantly white British and more often female. There were repertoire samples only from the period after the peak T cell response.

Notes on this clone: Its matching antigen is unknown.

The receptor was derived from an adult in good health. The input for sequencing was peripheral blood, taken on day 0 of AZD1222 vaccination. V is TRBV7-9 and J is TRBJ1-1; TRBD1 matches 7 bases. CDR3 in DNA: TGTGCCAGCAGCCAACAGGGGTTGAGCACTGAAGCTTTCTTT. This codes for CASSQQGLSTEAFF.